This T cell receptor beta chain was captured by sequencing in a study of T cells in Graves' hyperthyroidism and ophthalmopathy. Study-level points and caveats: Most clonotypes expanded in the thyroid (above 0.001) were also present in blood.

Among ophthalmopathy patients, the Clinical Activity Score reached at least 3, the NOSPECS grade reached at least 4, and duration remained under 3 months. Patients with uncontrolled infections, other autoimmune diseases, pregnancy or lactation were excluded. The diagnoses drew upon clinical symptoms, serum thyroxine and TRAb, thyroid ultrasound and orbital computed tomography. RNA transcripts yielded amplified TCR beta CDR3 regions. An initial round of RT-PCR targeting the TCR CDR3 relied on the HTBI primer set. A single record per CDR3 protein comes from TCRdb applying MiXCR to the multiplex PCR reads. The table has more than 300,000 distinct CDR3 sequences, 15% to 20% seen once. The germline V gene encodes CDR1 SGHTA and CDR2 FQGTGA. This CDR3 has 15 residues. Trimming pared 1 base from V and 3 bases from J, leaving 12 bases between. As concerns this clonotype: Its specificity is unknown.

This clonotype was sampled from a man between 18 and 29 years old with Graves' ophthalmopathy. Sequencing was carried out using blood. The V and J genes are TRBV7-3 and TRBJ1-1; D unclear. The CDR3 DNA is TGTGCCAGCAGCTTAAACGGCGGGGAAGACACTGAAGCTTTCTTT. It encodes CASSLNGGEDTEAFF.